This T cell receptor beta chain was identified in a study of graft-versus-host responses after intestinal transplantation. Study in general: All recipients got anti-thymocyte globulin induction, then tacrolimus and steroids for about 3 years.

The method was immunoSEQ multiplex PCR; TCRdb's version includes in-frame clones alone and lacks a portion of them. The sample records around 90,000 clones, about 95% being singletons. Concerning this clone itself: The antigen is not known.

V lost 1 base, J lost 3 bases, and 3 bases stayed unmatched. CDR1 and CDR2 (germline): GTSNPN, SVGIG (reference sequence). The CDR3 runs to 14 residues. The chain combines TRBV30 with TRBJ1-5; TRBD1 aligns across 7 bases. The receptor's source is a human donor who was the organ donor for an intestinal transplant. The specimen comprised unstimulated CD4+ T cells sorted from spleen or lymph node cells, sampled before transplant. CDR3 residues: CAWSEGQFNQPQHF. As DNA, the CDR3 is TGTGCCTGGAGTGAGGGACAGTTCAATCAGCCCCAGCATTTT.